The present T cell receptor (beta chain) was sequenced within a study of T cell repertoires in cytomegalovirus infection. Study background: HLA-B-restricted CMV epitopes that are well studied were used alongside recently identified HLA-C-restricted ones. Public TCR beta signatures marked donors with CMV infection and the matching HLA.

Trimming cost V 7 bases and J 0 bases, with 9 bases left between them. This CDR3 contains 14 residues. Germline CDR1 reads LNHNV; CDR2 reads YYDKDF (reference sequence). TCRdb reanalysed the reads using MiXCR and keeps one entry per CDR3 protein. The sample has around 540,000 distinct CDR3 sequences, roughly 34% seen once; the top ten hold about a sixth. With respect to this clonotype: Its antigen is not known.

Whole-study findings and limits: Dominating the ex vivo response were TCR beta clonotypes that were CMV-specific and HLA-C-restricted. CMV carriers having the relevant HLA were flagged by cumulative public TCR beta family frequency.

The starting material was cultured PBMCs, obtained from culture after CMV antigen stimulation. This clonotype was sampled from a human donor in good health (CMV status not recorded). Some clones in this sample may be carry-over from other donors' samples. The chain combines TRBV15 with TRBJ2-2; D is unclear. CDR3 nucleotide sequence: TGTGCCACCAAGAGAACCTCGAACACCGGGGAGCTGTTTTTT. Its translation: CATKRTSNTGELFF.